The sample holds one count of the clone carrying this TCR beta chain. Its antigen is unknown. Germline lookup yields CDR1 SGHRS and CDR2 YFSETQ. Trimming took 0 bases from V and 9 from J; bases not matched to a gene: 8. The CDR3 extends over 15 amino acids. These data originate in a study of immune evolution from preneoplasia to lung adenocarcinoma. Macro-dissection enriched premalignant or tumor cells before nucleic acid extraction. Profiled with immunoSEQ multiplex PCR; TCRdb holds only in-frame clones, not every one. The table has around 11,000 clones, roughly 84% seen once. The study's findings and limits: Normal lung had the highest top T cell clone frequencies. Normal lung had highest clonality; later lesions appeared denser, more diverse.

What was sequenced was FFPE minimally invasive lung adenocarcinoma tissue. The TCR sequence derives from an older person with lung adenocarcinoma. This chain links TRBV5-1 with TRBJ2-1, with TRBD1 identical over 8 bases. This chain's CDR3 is CASSLVQGAQGEQFF. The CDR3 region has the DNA TGCGCCAGCAGCTTGGTCCAGGGGGCGCAGGGTGAGCAGTTCTTC.